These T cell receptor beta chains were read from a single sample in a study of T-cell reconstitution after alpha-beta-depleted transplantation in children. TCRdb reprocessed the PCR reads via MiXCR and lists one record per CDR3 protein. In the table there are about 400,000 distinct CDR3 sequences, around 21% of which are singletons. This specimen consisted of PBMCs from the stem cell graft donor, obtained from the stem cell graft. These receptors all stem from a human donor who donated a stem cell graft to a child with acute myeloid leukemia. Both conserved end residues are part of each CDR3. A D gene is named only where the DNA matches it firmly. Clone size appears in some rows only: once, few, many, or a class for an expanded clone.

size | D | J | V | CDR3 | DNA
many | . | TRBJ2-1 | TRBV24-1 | CATSDYSYNEQFF | TGTGCCACCAGTGATTATTCGTACAATGAGCAGTTCTTC
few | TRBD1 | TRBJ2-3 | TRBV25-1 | CASSGRQGAETDTQYF | TGTGCCAGCAGTGGGCGACAGGGGGCTGAAACAGATACGCAGTATTTT
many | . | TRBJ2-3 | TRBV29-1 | CSVVQGQADTQYF | TGCAGCGTTGTCCAGGGCCAGGCAGATACGCAGTATTTT
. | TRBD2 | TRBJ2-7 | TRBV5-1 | CASSTDGTSGREQYF | TGCGCCAGCAGCACGGACGGGACTAGCGGGCGCGAGCAGTACTTC
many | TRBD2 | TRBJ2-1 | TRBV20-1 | CSADLAGAVNEQFF | TGCAGTGCTGATCTAGCGGGAGCTGTAAATGAGCAGTTCTTC
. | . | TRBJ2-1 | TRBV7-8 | CASSLDPSPAYNEQFF | TGTGCCAGCAGCTTAGATCCTAGTCCCGCCTACAATGAGCAGTTCTTC
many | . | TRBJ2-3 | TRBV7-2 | CASSLAVRGGTDTQYF | TGTGCCAGCAGCTTAGCGGTCAGGGGCGGCACAGATACGCAGTATTTT
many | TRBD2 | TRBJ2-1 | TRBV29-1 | CSVEGAGRGYNEQFF | TGCAGCGTTGAAGGAGCGGGAAGGGGCTACAATGAGCAGTTCTTC
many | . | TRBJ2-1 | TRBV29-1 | CSVARLLTYNEQFF | TGCAGCGTTGCACGGCTACTTACTTACAATGAGCAGTTCTTC
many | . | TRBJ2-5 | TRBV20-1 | CSALRSQETQYF | TGCAGTGCCCTCCGCAGCCAAGAGACCCAGTACTTC
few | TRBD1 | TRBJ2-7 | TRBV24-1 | CATRPGTETYEQYF | TGTGCCACCAGACCCGGGACAGAAACCTACGAGCAGTACTTC
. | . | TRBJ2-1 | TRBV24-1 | CATSEFQGNEQFF | TGTGCCACCAGTGAGTTCCAGGGCAATGAGCAGTTCTTC
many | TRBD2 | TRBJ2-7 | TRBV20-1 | CSARDAAAGGPYEQYF | TGCAGTGCTAGAGATGCAGCGGCGGGGGGTCCCTACGAGCAGTACTTC
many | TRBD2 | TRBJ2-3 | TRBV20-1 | CSARSPAASGRAYTDTQYF | TGCAGTGCTAGGTCTCCCGCGGCGAGCGGGAGGGCCTACACAGATACGCAGTATTTT
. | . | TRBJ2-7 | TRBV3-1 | CASSHSGQYSYEQYF | TGTGCCAGCAGCCATAGTGGCCAGTACTCCTACGAGCAGTACTTC
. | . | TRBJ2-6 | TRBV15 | CATSRLKQSSGANVLTF | TGTGCCACCAGCAGACTAAAACAGAGCTCTGGGGCCAACGTCCTGACTTTC
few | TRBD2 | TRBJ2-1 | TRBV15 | CATSGLAGGVSYNEQFF | TGTGCCACCAGCGGGCTAGCGGGAGGGGTCTCCTACAATGAGCAGTTCTTC
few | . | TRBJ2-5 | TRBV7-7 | CASSPIGVRETQYF | TGTGCCAGCAGCCCAATCGGGGTTCGAGAGACCCAGTACTTC
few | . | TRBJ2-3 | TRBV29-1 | CSSVYTDTQYF | TGCAGCTCAGTCTACACAGATACGCAGTATTTT
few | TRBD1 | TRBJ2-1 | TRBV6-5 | CASSYSGQGNEQFF | TGTGCCAGCAGTTACTCGGGACAGGGCAATGAGCAGTTCTTC
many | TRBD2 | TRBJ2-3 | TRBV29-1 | CSVELTSGSLSTDTQYF | TGCAGCGTTGAACTGACTAGCGGGAGCCTTAGCACAGATACGCAGTATTTT
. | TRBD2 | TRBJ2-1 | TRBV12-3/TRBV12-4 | CASSSLQLAEAYNEQFF | TGTGCCAGCAGTTCACTTCAACTAGCGGAGGCTTACAATGAGCAGTTCTTC
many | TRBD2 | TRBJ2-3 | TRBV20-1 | CSARSGSVSTDTQYF | TGCAGTGCTAGAAGCGGGAGTGTGAGCACAGATACGCAGTATTTT
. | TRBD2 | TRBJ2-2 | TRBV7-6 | CASKKLAGLNTGELFF | TGTGCCAGCAAAAAGTTAGCGGGGCTGAACACCGGGGAGCTGTTTTTT
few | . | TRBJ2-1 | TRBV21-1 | CASSRDLSSYNEQFF | TGTGCCAGCAGCAGGGACCTTTCCTCCTACAATGAGCAGTTCTTC
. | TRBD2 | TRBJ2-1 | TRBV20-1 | CRPQTSGSRSDQNEQFF | TGCAGACCGCAGACTAGCGGGAGTCGTTCAGACCAGAATGAGCAGTTCTTC
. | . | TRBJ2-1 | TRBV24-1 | CATGPGPKNEQFF | TGTGCCACTGGTCCGGGGCCAAAGAATGAGCAGTTCTTC
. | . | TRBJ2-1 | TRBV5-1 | CASSLGIQGISYNEQFF | TGCGCCAGCAGCTTGGGCATACAGGGCATCTCCTACAATGAGCAGTTCTTC
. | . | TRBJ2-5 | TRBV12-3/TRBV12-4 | CASRPLAQETQYF | TGTGCCAGCAGACCCCTAGCGCAAGAGACCCAGTACTTC
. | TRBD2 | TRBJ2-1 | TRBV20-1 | CSARKPSGDYNEQFF | TGCAGTGCTAGAAAACCTAGCGGAGATTACAATGAGCAGTTCTTC
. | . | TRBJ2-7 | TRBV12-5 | CASGIQVRSYEQYF | TGTGCTAGTGGGATTCAGGTTCGGTCCTACGAGCAGTACTTC
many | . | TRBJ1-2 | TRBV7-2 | CASSFSQGGYTF | TGTGCCAGCAGCTTTTCTCAGGGAGGCTACACCTTC
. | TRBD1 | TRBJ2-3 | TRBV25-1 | CASSLPGQVGSDTQYF | TGTGCCAGCTCCCTCCCGGGACAGGTCGGGTCGGATACGCAGTATTTT
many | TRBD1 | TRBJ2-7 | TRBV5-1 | CASSSGQGSILSYEQYF | TGCGCCAGCAGCTCTGGACAGGGATCGATCCTCTCGTACGAGCAGTACTTC
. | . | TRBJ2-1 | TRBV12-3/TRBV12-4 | CASSSGGRYNEQFF | TGTGCCAGCAGTTCCGGGGGAAGATACAATGAGCAGTTCTTC
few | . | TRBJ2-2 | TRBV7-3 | CASSLNPPAGELFF | TGTGCCAGCAGCTTAAATCCACCGGCCGGGGAGCTGTTTTTT
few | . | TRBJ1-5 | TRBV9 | CASSVDWGQPQHF | TGTGCCAGCAGCGTAGATTGGGGTCAGCCCCAGCATTTT
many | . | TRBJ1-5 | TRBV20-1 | CSAPQGFDQPQHF | TGCAGTGCCCCTCAGGGGTTCGATCAGCCCCAGCATTTT
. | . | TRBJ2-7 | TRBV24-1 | CATSGSHSYEQYF | TGTGCCACCAGTGGCAGCCACTCTTACGAGCAGTACTTC
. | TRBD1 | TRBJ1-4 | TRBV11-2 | CASSPGTGSFLFF | TGTGCCAGCAGCCCCGGGACAGGGAGTTTTCTGTTTTTT
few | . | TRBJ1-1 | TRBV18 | CASSPGVGDTEAFF | TGTGCCAGCTCACCAGGGGTCGGAGATACTGAAGCTTTCTTT
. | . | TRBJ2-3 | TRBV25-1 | CASSEYVGDTQYF | TGTGCCAGCAGTGAATACGTGGGGGATACGCAGTATTTT
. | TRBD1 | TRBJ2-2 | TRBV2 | CASRGQLNTGELFF | TGTGCCAGCAGGGGACAGCTGAACACCGGGGAGCTGTTTTTT
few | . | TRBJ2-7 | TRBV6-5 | CASSYSHPRAPGYEQYF | TGTGCCAGCAGTTACTCTCACCCTCGGGCCCCGGGCTACGAGCAGTACTTC
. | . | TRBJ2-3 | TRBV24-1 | CATSEGGATDTQYF | TGTGCCACCAGCGAAGGAGGGGCGACAGATACGCAGTATTTT
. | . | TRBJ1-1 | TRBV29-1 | CSVEDRRQMRGGTLKLSF | .